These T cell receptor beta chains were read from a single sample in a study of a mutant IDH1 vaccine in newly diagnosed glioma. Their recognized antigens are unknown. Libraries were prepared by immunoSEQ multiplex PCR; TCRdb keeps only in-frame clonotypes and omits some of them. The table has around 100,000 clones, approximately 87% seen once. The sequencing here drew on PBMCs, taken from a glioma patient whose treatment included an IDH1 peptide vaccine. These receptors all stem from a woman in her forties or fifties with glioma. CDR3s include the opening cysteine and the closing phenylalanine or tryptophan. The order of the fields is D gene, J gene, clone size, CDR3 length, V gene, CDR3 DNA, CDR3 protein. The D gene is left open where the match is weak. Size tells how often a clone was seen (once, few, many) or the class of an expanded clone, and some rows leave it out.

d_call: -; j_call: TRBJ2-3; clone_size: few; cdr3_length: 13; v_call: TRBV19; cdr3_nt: TGTGCCATTCGGTCTACCCAGACAGATACGCAGTATTTT; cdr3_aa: CAIRSTQTDTQYF
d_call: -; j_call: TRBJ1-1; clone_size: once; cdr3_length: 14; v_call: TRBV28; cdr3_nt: TGTGCCAGCAGTTCGGGCCAGCGTAACACTGAAGCTTTCTTT; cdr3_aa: CASSSGQRNTEAFF
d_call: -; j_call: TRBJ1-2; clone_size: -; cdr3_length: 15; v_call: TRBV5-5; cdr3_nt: TGTGCCAGCAGCCAGGATTACAGGGTTAACTATGGCTACACCTTC; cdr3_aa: CASSQDYRVNYGYTF
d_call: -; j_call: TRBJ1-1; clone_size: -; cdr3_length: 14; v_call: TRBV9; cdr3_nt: TGTGCCAGCAGCGTAGGGGGTGACGGCACTGAAGCTTTCTTT; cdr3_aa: CASSVGGDGTEAFF
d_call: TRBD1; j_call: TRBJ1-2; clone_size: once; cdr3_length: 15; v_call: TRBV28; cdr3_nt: TGTGCCAGCAGTCAGATTGCGGACAGGGGCTATGGCTACACCTTC; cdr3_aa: CASSQIADRGYGYTF
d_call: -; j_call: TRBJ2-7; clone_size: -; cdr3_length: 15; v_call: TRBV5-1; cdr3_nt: TGCGCCAGCAGCGGCGAGGGACACCCGGACTACGAGCAGTACTTC; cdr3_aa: CASSGEGHPDYEQYF
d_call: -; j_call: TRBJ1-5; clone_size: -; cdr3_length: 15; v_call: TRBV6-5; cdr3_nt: TGTGCCAGCAGTCAACTGGGGTATAGCAATCAGCCCCAGCATTTT; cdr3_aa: CASSQLGYSNQPQHF
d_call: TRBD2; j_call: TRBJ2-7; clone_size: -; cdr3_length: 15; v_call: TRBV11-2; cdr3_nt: TGTGCCAGCAGCTTAGGTCTGGGGGAGGGTTACGAGCAGTACTTC; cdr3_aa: CASSLGLGEGYEQYF
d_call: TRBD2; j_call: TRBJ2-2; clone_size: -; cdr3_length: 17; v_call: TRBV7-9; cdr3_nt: TGTGCCAGCAGCTTAGGTTCCTCGGCGGGGGACACCGGGGAGCTGTTTTTT; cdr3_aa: CASSLGSSAGDTGELFF
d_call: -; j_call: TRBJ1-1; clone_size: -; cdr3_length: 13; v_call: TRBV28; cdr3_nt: TGTGCCAGCAGTTTAAGGGGGAACACTGAAGCTTTCTTT; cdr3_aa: CASSLRGNTEAFF
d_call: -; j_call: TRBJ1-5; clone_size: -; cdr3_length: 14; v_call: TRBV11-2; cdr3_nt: TGTGCCAGCAGCTTAGACAGTTTCAATCAGCCCCAGCATTTT; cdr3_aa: CASSLDSFNQPQHF
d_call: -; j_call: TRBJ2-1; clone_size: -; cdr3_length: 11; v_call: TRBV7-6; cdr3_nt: TGTGCCAGCGCCCTCTACAATGAGCAGTTCTTC; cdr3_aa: CASALYNEQFF
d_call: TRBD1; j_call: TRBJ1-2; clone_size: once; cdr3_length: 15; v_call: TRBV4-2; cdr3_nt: TGTGCCAGCAGCCAAGGTACAGGGGGCGTGAGGAGCTACACCTTC; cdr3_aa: CASSQGTGGVRSYTF
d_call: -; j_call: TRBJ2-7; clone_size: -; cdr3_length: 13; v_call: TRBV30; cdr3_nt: TGTGCCTGGAGTGCCAGGGAGACTTACGAGCAGTACTTC; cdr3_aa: CAWSARETYEQYF
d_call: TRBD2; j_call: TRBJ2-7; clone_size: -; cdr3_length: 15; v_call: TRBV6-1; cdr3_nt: TGTGCCAGCAGCCCCGGGACTAGCGGGAGTTTAGGTTGTTTTTTC; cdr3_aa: CASSPGTSGSLGCFF
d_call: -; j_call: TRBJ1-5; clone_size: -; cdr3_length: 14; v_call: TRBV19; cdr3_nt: TGTGCCAGTAGTATGCGGGGAAGCAATCAGCCCCAGCATTTT; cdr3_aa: CASSMRGSNQPQHF
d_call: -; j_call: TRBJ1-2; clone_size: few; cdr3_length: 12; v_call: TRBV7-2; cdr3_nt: TGTGCCAGCAGCTTCCCCACGGGCGGCTACACCTTC; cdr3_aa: CASSFPTGGYTF
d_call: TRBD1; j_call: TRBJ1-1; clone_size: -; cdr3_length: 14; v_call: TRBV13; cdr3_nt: TGTGCCAGCAGCTTGGGACAGCTGTACACTGAAGCTTTCTTT; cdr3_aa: CASSLGQLYTEAFF
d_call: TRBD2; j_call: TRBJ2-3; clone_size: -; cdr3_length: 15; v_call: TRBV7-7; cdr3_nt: TGTGCTAGCAGCTCCGGGACTAGCTACCCAGATACGCAGTATTTT; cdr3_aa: CASSSGTSYPDTQYF
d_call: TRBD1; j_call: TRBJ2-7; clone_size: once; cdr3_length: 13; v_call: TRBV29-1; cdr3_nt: TGCAGCGTTGAAGCTCTGGGACAGTACGAGCAGTACTTC; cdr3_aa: CSVEALGQYEQYF
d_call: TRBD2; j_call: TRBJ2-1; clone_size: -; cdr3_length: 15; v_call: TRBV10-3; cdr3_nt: TGTGCCATCAGTGAGGGGAGCGGGAGGGCCTATGAGCAGTTCTTC; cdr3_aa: CAISEGSGRAYEQFF
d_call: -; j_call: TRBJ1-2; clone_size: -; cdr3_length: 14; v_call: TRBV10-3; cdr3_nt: TGTGCCATCAGTGAAGGGATACTTCGCTATGGCTACACCTTC; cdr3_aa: CAISEGILRYGYTF
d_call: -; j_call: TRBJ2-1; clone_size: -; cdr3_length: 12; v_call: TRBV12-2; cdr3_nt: TGTGCAAGTCGCTTAGTCCGGTTCGGGCAGTTCTTC; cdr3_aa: CASRLVRFGQFF
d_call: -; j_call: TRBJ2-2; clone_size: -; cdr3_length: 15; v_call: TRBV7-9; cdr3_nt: TGTGCCAGCAGCCCACCATTGTCGAACACCGGGGAGCTGTTTTTT; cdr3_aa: CASSPPLSNTGELFF
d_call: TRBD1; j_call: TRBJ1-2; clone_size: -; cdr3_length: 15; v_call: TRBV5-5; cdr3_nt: TGTGCCAGCAGCTTTGGACAGGGGGTAGGGTATGGCTACACCTTC; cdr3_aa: CASSFGQGVGYGYTF
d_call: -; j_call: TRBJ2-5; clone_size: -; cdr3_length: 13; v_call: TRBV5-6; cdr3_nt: TGTGCCAGCAGCCCCCAAGTTCAGGGGACCCAGTACTTC; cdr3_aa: CASSPQVQGTQYF
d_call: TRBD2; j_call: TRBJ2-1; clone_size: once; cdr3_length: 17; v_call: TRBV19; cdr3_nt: TGTGCCAGTAGTATCTTCCGAGCCGGGACTAGGGACAATGAGCAGTTCTTC; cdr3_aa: CASSIFRAGTRDNEQFF
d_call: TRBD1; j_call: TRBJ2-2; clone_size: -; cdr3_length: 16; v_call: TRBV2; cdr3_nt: TGTGCCAGCAGTGGACAGGGGGTAACCAACACCGGGGAGCTGTTTTTT; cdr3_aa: CASSGQGVTNTGELFF
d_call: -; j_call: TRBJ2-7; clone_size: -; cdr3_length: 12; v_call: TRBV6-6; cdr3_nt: TGTGCCAGCAGCCTCGGAAGCTACGAGCAGTACTTC; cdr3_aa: CASSLGSYEQYF
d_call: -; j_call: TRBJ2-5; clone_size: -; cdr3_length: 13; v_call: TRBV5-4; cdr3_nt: TGTGCCAGCAGCCCCGAGGAGGGAGAGACCCAGTACTTC; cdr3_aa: CASSPEEGETQYF
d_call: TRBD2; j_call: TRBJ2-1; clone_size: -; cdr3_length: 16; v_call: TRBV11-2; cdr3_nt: TGTGCCAGCAGCTTTAGACTAGCGGGAATCTACAATGAGCAGTTCTTC; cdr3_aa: CASSFRLAGIYNEQFF
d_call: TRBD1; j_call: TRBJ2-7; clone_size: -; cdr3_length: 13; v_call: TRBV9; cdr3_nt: TGTGCCAGCAGCGTCGGGACAGCCTACGAGCAGTACTTC; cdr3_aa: CASSVGTAYEQYF
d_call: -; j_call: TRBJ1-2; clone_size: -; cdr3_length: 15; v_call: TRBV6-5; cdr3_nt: TGTGCCAGCAGTTCCTTTGCCGTGACCCGTGATGGCTACACCTTC; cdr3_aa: CASSSFAVTRDGYTF
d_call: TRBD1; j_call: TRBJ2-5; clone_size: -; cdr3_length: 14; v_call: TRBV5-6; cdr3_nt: TGTGCCAGCAGCTTGTCCCAGGGGGCAGAGACCCAGTACTTC; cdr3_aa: CASSLSQGAETQYF
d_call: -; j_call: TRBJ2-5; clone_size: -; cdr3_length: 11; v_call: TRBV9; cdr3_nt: TGTGCCAGCAGCTTCGAAGAGACCCAGTACTTC; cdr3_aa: CASSFEETQYF
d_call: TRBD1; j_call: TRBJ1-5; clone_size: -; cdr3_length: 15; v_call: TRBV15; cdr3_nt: TGTGCCACCAGCACGAGACAGGGGAACAATCAGCCCCAGCATTTT; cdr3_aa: CATSTRQGNNQPQHF
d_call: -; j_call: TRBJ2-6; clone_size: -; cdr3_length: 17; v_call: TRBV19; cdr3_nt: TGTGCCAGTAGTATATCTCAGGGGTATGCTGGGGCCAACGTCCTGACTTTC; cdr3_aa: CASSISQGYAGANVLTF
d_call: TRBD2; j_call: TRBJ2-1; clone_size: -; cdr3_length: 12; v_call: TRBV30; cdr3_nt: TGTGCCTGGAGTGGGACTAGCGATGAGCAGTTCTTC; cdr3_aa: CAWSGTSDEQFF
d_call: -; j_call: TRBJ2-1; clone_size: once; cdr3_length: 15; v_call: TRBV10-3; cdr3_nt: TGTGCCATCAGTGTTCGCCAGGGGCTCGACAATGAGCAGTTCTTC; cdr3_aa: CAISVRQGLDNEQFF
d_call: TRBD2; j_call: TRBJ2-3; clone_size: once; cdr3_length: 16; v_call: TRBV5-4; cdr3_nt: TGTGCCAGCAGCCTGAAGCGGGACCAGAGATCAGATACGCAGTATTTT; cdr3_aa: CASSLKRDQRSDTQYF
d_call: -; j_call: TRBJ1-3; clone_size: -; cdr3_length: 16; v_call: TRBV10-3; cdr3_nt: TGTGCCATCAGAAGTTGGGACTCTAACTCTGGAAACACCATATATTTT; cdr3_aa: CAIRSWDSNSGNTIYF
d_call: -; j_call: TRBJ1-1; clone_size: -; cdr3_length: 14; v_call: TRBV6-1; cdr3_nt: TGTGCCAGCAGCACACGAGGCGTGAACACTGAAGCTTTCTTT; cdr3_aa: CASSTRGVNTEAFF
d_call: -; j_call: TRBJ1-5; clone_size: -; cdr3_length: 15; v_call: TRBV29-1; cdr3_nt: TGCAGCGTTGAAGATTCGGGCATACCCAATCAGCCCCAGCATTTT; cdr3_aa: CSVEDSGIPNQPQHF
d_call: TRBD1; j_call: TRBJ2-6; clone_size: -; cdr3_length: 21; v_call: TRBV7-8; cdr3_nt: TGTGCCAGCAGCTTATACCGGACGTTACCGGGACAGGGAGGTGGGGCCAACGTCCTGACTTTC; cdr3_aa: CASSLYRTLPGQGGGANVLTF
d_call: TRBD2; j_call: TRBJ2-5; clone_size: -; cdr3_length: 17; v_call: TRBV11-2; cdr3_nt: TGTGCCAGCAGCTTAGGTGCGGGAGGTACGGGAGGAGAGACCCAGTACTTC; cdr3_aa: CASSLGAGGTGGETQYF
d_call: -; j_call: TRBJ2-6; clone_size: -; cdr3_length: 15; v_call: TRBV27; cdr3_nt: TGTGCCAGCAGGCCCGGGAGCACTGGGGCCAACGTCCTGACTTTC; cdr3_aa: CASRPGSTGANVLTF
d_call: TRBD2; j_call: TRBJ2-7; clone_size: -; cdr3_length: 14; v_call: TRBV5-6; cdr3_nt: TGTGCCAGCAGCTCTACCGGGACTAGCGGAGCCCAGTACTTC; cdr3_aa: CASSSTGTSGAQYF
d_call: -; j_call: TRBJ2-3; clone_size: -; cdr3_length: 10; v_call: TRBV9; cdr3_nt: TGTGCCAGCAGCGGACGGGGGTGGTATTTT; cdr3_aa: CASSGRGWYF
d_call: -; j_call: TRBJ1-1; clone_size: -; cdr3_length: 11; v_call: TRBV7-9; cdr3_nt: TGTGCGGGGGCACAGAACACTGAAGCTTTCTTT; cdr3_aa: CAGAQNTEAFF